This entry features one T cell receptor (beta chain) sequence. Antigen: not known. The sample has other DNA sequences that encode this CDR3 too. The method was immunoSEQ multiplex PCR; TCRdb's version includes in-frame clones alone and lacks a portion of them. The table lists about 2 million clones, about 95% of them singletons. The source of the sample is a study of shared clonotypes between healthy human individuals. General study points: The sharing of about 5.3% of naive CD4 clonotypes was seen across several donors. It was the non-shared clonotypes that had lower generation probabilities than clonotypes shared by all four donors. An expected dependence of interdonor clonotype sharing on sequencing depth was noted. The sampled material consisted only of blood, and tissue repertoires are likely to differ.

As defined, naive CD8 cells were CD45RO-negative and positively selected for CCR7, with terminally differentiated effector memory CD45RA+ cells excluded. The CDR3 runs to 12 residues. Trimming left V 4 bases short and J 3 bases short, with 4 bases between. Looked up from germline, CDR1 is SGDLS and CDR2 is YYNGEE. The V and J genes are TRBV9 and TRBJ2-2; D uncertain. The source of this sequence is a young man in good health. The sequencing sample was made of naive CD8+ T cells sorted from blood. The chain's CDR3 is CASSTYTGELFF. CDR3 nucleotide sequence: TGTGCCAGCAGCACCTACACCGGGGAGCTGTTTTTT.